This TCR beta chain emerged from a study of cytomegalovirus exposure and HLA in healthy donors. This clone came up once. Germline V gives CDR1 SGHRS, CDR2 YFSETQ. The germline V and J ends were trimmed by 1 base and 6 bases, with 5 bases remaining between them. CDR3 length: 12 residues. The PCR ran on 60 Vbeta and 13 Jbeta primers. The assay was immunoSEQ multiplex PCR, and TCRdb's table has in-frame clones only and misses some. The table lists just over 150,000 clones, about 73% of them singletons, with approximately 3% in the top ten. V gene TRBV5-1 combines with J gene TRBJ2-1; D remains unclear. This TCR was recovered from a woman between 40 and 50 years old in good health and CMV-seronegative. Source material: PBMCs. The CDR3 loop is CASSLTRNEQFF. CDR3 nucleotides: TGCGCCAGCAGCTTGACTCGCAATGAGCAGTTCTTC.